Listed below are T cell receptor beta chains from one sample, sequenced in a study of cytomegalovirus exposure and HLA in healthy donors. Profiling relied on immunoSEQ multiplex PCR, and the TCRdb table lists in-frame clones only, not all of them. The top ten clones hold about 2.5% of a sample with 150,000 to 200,000 clones, approximately 78% of them seen once. Sequencing input: PBMCs. Receptors were obtained from a human donor in good health. Each CDR3 is given with its conserved first and last residue. A D gene is named only where the DNA matches it firmly. The size entry is marked missing in some rows and otherwise reads once, few, many or a size class.

CASKVGSSGTGGTEAFF,TGTGCCAGCAAGGTGGGTTCTTCCGGGACCGGGGGCACTGAAGCTTTCTTT,-,-,TRBV7-3,TRBJ1-1
CASSYSSVTEAFF,TGTGCCAGCAGTTACTCGAGCGTCACTGAAGCTTTCTTT,-,-,TRBV6-5,TRBJ1-1
CASSLGLAGRGDTQYF,TGTGCCAGCAGCTTGGGACTAGCGGGGAGGGGAGATACGCAGTATTTT,TRBD2,-,TRBV5-4,TRBJ2-3
CASSPTSGGRGDTQYF,TGTGCCAGCAGCCCAACTAGCGGGGGAAGGGGAGATACGCAGTATTTT,TRBD2,-,TRBV7-3,TRBJ2-3
CATSPSPGGYEQYF,TGTGCCACCAGCCCTTCCCCTGGGGGGTACGAGCAGTACTTC,-,-,TRBV15,TRBJ2-7
CASSLAVGGPVETQYF,TGTGCCAGCAGCTTAGCGGTGGGGGGGCCGGTAGAGACCCAGTACTTC,-,-,TRBV7-2,TRBJ2-5
CASGEARATEAFF,TGTGCCAGCGGGGAGGCCCGGGCCACTGAAGCTTTCTTT,-,-,TRBV6-5,TRBJ1-1
CASRGLSYEQYF,TGTGCCAGCAGGGGCCTTTCTTACGAGCAGTACTTC,-,-,TRBV2,TRBJ2-7
CASGLGLPSNEKLFF,TGTGCTAGTGGTTTGGGACTTCCTTCTAATGAAAAACTGTTTTTT,-,-,TRBV12-5,TRBJ1-4
CASTTTDRTYGYTF,TGTGCCAGCACTACAACGGACAGGACGTATGGCTACACCTTC,TRBD1,-,TRBV25-1,TRBJ1-2
CASSLSGQMETQYF,TGCGCCAGCAGCCTGTCAGGACAGATGGAGACCCAGTACTTC,-,few,TRBV5-1,TRBJ2-5
CASSFPTGTNTEAFF,TGTGCCAGCAGCTTCCCGACAGGGACGAACACTGAAGCTTTCTTT,TRBD1,few,TRBV5-4,TRBJ1-1
CASSQDFGDYGYTF,TGCGCCAGCAGCCAAGATTTCGGGGACTATGGCTACACCTTC,-,-,TRBV4-1,TRBJ1-2
CASSPGDLRSGEQFF,TGCGCCAGCAGCCCGGGGGACCTAAGGTCGGGTGAGCAGTTCTTC,-,-,TRBV5-1,TRBJ2-1
CASNSPQGEETQYF,TGTGCCAGCAACTCCCCTCAGGGGGAAGAGACCCAGTACTTC,TRBD1,-,TRBV7-8,TRBJ2-5
CASSPQTGYTEAFF,TGTGCCAGCAGCCCCCAGACGGGTTACACTGAAGCTTTCTTT,-,few,TRBV9,TRBJ1-1
CASSMARTATGANVLTF,TGTGCCAGTAGTATGGCAAGGACAGCCACTGGGGCCAACGTCCTGACTTTC,-,-,TRBV19,TRBJ2-6
CASSQEWASDSYEQYF,TGCGCCAGCAGCCAAGAATGGGCTAGCGACTCCTACGAGCAGTACTTC,-,-,TRBV4-1,TRBJ2-7